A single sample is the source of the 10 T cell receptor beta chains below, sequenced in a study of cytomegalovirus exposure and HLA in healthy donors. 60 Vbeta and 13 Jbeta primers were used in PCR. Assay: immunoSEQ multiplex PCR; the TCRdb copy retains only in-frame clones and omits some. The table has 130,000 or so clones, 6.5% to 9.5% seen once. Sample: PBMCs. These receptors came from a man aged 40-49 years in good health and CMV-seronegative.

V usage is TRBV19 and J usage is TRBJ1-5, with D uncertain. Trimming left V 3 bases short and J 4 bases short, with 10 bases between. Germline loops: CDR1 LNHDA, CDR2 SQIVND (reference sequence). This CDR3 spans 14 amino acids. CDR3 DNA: TGTGCCAGTAGTATCAGCGCTTCAAATCAGCCCCAGCATTTT. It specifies CASSISASNQPQHF. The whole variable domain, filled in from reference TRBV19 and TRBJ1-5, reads DGGITQSPKYLFRKEGQNVTLSCEQNLNHDAMYWYRQDPGQGLRLIYYSQIVNDFQKGDIAEGYSVSREKKESFPLTVTSAQKNPTAFYLCASSISASNQPQHFGDGTRLSIL.

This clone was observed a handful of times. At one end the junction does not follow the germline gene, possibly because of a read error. CDR3 residues: CASRGAGGQEAQYF. CDR3 in DNA: TGTGCCAGCAGGGGAGCGGGGGGGCAAGAGGCCCAGTACTTC. This chain connects TRBV5-6 to TRBJ2-5; 10 positions match TRBD2. Per germline, CDR1 SGHDT and CDR2 YYEEEE. The CDR3 runs to 14 residues.

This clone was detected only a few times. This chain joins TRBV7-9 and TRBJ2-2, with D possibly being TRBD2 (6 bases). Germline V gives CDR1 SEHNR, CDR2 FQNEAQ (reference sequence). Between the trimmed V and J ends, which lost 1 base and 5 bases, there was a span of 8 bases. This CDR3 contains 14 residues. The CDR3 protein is CASSLEGLTGELFF. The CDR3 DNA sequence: TGTGCCAGCAGCTTAGAGGGACTTACCGGGGAGCTGTTTTTT.

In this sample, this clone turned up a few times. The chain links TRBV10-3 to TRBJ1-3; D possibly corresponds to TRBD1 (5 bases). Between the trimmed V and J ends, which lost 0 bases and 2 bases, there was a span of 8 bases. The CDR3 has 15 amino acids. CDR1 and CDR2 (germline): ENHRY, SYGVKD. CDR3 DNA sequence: TGTGCCATCAGTGAGTCATCAGGGCCTGGAAACACCATATATTTT. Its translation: CAISESSGPGNTIYF.

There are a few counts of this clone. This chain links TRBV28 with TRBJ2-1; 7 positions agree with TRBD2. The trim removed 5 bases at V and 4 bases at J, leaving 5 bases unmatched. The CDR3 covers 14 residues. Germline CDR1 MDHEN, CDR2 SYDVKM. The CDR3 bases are TGTGCCAGCAGTCAGGATAGCGGGTACAATGAGCAGTTCTTC. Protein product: CASSQDSGYNEQFF.

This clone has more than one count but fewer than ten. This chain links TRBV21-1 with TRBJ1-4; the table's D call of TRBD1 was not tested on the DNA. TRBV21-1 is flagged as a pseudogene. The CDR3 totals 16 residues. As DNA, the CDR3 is TGTGCCAGCAGCTTTAGGGACAGGGGGGGAAATGAAAAACTGTTTTTT. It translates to CASSFRDRGGNEKLFF.

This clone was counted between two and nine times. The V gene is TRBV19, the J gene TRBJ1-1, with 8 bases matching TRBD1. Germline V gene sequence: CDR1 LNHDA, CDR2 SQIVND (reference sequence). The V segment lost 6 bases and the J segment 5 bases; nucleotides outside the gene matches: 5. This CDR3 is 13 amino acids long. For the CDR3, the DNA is TGTGCCAGTAGAGACAGGGGTGGGACTGAAGCTTTCTTT. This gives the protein CASRDRGGTEAFF. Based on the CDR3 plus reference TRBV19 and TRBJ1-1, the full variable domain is DGGITQSPKYLFRKEGQNVTLSCEQNLNHDAMYWYRQDPGQGLRLIYYSQIVNDFQKGDIAEGYSVSREKKESFPLTVTSAQKNPTAFYLCASRDRGGTEAFFGQGTRLTVV.

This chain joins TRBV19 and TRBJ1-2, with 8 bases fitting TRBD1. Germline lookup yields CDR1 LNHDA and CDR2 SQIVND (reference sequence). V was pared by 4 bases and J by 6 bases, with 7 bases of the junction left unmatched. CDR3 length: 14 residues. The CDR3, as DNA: TGTGCCAGTAGTACTTCGGGACAGGCCAATGGCTACACCTTC. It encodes CASSTSGQANGYTF.

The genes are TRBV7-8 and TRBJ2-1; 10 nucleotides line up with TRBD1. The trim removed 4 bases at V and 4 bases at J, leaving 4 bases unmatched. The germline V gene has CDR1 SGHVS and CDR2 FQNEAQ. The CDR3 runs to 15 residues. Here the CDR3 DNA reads TGTGCCAGCAGCTACGACAGGGGGCCGTACAATGAGCAGTTCTTC. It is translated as CASSYDRGPYNEQFF.

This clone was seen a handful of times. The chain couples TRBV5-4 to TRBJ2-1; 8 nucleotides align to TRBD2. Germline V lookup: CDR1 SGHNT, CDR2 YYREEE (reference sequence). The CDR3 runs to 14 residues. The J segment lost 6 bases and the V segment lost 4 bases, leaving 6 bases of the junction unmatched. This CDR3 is CASSPQRGLNEQFF. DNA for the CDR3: TGTGCCAGCAGCCCCCAGCGGGGGCTCAATGAGCAGTTCTTC.